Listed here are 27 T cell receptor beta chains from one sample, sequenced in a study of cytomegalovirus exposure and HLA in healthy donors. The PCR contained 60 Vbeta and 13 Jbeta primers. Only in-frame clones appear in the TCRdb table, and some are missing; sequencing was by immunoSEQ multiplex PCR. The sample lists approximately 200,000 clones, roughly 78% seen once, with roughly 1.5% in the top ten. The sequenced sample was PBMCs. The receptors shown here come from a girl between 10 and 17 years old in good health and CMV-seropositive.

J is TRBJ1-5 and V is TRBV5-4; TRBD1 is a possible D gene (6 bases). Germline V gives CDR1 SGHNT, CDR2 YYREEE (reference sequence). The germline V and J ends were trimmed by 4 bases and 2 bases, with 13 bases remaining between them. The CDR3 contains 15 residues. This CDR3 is CASSDGRGGNQPQHF. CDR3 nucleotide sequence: TGTGCCAGCAGCGACGGCAGGGGAGGCAATCAGCCCCAGCATTTT.

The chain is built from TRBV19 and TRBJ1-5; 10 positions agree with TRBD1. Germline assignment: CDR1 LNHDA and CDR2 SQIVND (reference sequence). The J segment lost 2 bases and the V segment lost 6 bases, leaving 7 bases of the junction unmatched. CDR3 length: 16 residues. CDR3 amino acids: CASRFTGQGGNQPQHF. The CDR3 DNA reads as TGTGCCAGTAGATTCACCGGACAGGGGGGCAATCAGCCCCAGCATTTT.

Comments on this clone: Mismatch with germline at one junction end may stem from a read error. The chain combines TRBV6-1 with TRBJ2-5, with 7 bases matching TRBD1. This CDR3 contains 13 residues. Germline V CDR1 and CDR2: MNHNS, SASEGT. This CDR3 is CASLQGSQEAQYF. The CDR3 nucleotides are TGTGCCAGCCTACAGGGGAGTCAAGAGGCCCAGTACTTC.

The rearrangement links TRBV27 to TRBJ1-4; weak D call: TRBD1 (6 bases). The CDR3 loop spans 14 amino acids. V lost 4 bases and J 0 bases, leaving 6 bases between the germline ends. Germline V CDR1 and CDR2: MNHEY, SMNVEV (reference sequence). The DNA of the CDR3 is TGTGCCAGCAGTTCAGGGGCAACTAATGAAAAACTGTTTTTT. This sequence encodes CASSSGATNEKLFF.

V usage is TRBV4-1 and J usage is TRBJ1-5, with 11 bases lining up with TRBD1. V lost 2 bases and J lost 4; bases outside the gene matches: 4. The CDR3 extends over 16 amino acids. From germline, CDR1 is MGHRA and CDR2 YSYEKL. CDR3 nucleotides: TGCGCCAGCAGCCAAACAGGACAGGGGGCGAATCAGCCCCAGCATTTT. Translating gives CASSQTGQGANQPQHF.

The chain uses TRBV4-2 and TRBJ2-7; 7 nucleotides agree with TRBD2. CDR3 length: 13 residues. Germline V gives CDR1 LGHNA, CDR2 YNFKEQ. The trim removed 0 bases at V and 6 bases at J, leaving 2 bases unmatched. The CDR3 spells CASSQEGGTEQYF. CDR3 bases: TGTGCCAGCAGCCAAGAGGGGGGGACCGAGCAGTACTTC.

The CDR3 DNA follows: TGTGCCAGCACGCTAGCGGGGGGGCAAAACGAGCAGTACTTC. This translates into CASTLAGGQNEQYF. The chain recombines TRBV5-4 with TRBJ2-7; 12 bases line up with TRBD2. Germline V gene data show CDR1 as SGHNT and CDR2 as YYREEE (reference sequence). The trim removed 6 bases at V and 5 bases at J, leaving 6 bases unmatched. The CDR3 loop spans 14 amino acids.

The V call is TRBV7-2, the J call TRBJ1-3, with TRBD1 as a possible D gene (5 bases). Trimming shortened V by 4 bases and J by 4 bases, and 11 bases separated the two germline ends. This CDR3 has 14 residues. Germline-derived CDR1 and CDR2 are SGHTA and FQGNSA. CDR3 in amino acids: CASSSGSGGNTIYF. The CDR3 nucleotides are TGTGCCAGCAGCTCAGGGTCGGGCGGAAACACCATATATTTT.

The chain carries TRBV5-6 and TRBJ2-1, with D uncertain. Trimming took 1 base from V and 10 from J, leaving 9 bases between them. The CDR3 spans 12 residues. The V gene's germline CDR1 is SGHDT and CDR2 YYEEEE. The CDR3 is CASSLILEEQFF. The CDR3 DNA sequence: TGTGCCAGCAGCTTGATCTTAGAAGAGCAGTTCTTC.

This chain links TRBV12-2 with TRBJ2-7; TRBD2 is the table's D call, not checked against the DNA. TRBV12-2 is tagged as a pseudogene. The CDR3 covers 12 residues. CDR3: CASRFGGDEQYF. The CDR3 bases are TGTGCAAGTCGCTTTGGGGGGGACGAGCAGTACTTC.

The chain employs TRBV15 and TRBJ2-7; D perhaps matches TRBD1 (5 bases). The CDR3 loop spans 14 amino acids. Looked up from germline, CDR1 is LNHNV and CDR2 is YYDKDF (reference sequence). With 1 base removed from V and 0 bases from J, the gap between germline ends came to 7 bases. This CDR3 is CATSRVTGSYEQYF. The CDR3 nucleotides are TGTGCCACCAGCAGAGTCACAGGCTCCTACGAGCAGTACTTC.

The CDR3 coding sequence is TGTGCCAGTAGTATAGTATCCGGACAGAGCTCCTACGAGCAGTACTTC. It specifies CASSIVSGQSSYEQYF. The V call is TRBV19, the J call TRBJ2-7; possibly TRBD1 for D (6 bases). V dropped 1 base and J dropped 0 bases, with 13 bases sitting between them. This CDR3 is built from 16 residues. CDR1 is LNHDA and CDR2 is SQIVND in the germline V gene (reference sequence).

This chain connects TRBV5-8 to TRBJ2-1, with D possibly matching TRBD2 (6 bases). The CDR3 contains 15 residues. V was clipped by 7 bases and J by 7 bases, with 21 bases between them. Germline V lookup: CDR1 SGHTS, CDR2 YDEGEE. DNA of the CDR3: TGTGCCAGCGAATTTGGGCTAATCAGCGGGAATGAGCAGTTCTTC. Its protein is CASEFGLISGNEQFF.

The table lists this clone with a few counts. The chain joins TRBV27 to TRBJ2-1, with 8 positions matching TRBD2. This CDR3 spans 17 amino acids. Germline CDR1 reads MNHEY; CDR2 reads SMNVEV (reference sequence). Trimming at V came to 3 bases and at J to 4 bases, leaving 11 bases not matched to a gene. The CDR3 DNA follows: TGTGCCAGCAGTTTCGGGGGGGTGGACCCCCCGTACAATGAGCAGTTCTTC. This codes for CASSFGGVDPPYNEQFF.

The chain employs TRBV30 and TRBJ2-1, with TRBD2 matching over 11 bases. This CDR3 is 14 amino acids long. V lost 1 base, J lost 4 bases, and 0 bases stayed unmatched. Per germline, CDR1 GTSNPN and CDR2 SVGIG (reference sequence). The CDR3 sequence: CAWSASGGYNEQFF. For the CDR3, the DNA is TGTGCCTGGAGTGCTAGCGGGGGGTACAATGAGCAGTTCTTC.

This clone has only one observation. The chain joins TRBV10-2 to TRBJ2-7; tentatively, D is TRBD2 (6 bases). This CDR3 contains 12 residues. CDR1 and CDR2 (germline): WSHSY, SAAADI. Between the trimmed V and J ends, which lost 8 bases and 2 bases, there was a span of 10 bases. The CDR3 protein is CASQSGAYEQYF. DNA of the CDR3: TGCGCCAGCCAATCGGGAGCCTACGAGCAGTACTTC.

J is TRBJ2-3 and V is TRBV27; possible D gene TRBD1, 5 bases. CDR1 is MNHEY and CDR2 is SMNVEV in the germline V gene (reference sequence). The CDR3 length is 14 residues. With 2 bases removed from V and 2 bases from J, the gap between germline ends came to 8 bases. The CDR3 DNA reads TGTGCCAGCAGTTTAGGCAGGGTCACAGATACGCAGTATTTT. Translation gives CASSLGRVTDTQYF.

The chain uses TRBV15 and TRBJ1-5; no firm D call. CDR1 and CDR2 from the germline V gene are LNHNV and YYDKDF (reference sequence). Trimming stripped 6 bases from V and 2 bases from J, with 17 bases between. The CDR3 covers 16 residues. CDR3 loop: CATRPEVEVGNQPQHF. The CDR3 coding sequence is TGTGCCACCAGGCCGGAGGTGGAGGTCGGCAATCAGCCCCAGCATTTT.

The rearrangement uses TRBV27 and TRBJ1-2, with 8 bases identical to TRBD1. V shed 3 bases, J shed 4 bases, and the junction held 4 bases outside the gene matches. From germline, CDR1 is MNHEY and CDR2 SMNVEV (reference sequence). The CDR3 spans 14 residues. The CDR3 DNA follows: TGTGCCAGCAGTTTGCAGGGGGCGGTCTATGGCTACACCTTC. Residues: CASSLQGAVYGYTF.

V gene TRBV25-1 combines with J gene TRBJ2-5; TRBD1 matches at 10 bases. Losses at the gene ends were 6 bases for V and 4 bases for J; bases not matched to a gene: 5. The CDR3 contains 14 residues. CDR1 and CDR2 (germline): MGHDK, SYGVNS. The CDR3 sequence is CASRGGTGAETQYF. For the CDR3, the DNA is TGTGCCAGCAGGGGGGGGACAGGGGCAGAGACCCAGTACTTC.

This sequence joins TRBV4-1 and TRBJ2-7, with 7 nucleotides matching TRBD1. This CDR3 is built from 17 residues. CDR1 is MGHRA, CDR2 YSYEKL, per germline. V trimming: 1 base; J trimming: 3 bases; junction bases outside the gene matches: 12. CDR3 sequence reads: CASSQGVDRERFYEQYF. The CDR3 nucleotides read TGCGCCAGCAGCCAAGGGGTCGACAGGGAAAGGTTCTACGAGCAGTACTTC.

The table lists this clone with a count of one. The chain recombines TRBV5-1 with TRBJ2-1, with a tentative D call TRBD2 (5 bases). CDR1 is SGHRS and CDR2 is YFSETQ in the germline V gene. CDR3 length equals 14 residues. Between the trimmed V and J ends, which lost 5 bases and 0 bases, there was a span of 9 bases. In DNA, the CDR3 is TGCGCCAGCAGGGGCGGGTACTCCTACAATGAGCAGTTCTTC. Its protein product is CASRGGYSYNEQFF.

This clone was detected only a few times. As DNA, the CDR3 is TGTGCCAGCAGCGTAGGTCCTTCCCGGTTGGCTTTCTTT. It codes for CASSVGPSRLAFF. This sequence joins TRBV9 and TRBJ1-1; no clear D gene. V lost 0 bases and J lost 11, with 14 bases in between. Germline V gene data show CDR1 as SGDLS and CDR2 as YYNGEE. The CDR3 contains 13 residues.

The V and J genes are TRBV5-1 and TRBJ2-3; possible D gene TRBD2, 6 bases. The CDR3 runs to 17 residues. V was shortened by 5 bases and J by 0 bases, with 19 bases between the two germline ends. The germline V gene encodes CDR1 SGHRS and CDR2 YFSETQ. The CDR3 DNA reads TGCGCCAGCAGTTTGAGCGGGCTAGGCCCTAGCACAGATACGCAGTATTTT. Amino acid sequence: CASSLSGLGPSTDTQYF.

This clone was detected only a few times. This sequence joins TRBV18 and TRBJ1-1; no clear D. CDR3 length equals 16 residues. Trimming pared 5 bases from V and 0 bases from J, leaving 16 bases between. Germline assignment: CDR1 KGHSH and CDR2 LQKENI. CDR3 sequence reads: CASSEGPAPMNTEAFF. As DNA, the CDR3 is TGTGCCAGCTCAGAGGGCCCGGCCCCGATGAACACTGAAGCTTTCTTT.

CDR3 residues: CASSLEGASGGKTQYF. In DNA, the CDR3 is TGTGCCAGCAGCTTGGAGGGGGCGTCCGGGGGTAAAACCCAGTACTTC. This rearrangement joins TRBV5-5 to TRBJ2-5; TRBD1 might be the D (7 bases). Germline CDR1 SGHKS, CDR2 YYEKEE (reference sequence). This CDR3 has 16 amino acids. Trimming pared 0 bases from V and 8 bases from J, leaving 20 bases between.

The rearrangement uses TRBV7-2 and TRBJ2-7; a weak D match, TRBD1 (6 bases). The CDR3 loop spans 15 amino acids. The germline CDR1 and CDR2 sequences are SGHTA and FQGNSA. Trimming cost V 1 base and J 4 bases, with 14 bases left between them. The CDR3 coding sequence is TGTGCCAGCAGCTTAGATAGACAGGTTTGGTACGAGCAGTACTTC. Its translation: CASSLDRQVWYEQYF. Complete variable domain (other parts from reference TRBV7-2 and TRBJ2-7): GAGVSQSPSNKVTEKGKDVELRCDPISGHTALYWYRQSLGQGLEFLIYFQGNSAPDKSGLPSDRFSAERTGGSVSTLTIQRTQQEDSAVYLCASSLDRQVWYEQYFGPGTRLTVT.